The T cell receptor beta chain described here comes from a study of cytomegalovirus exposure and HLA in healthy donors. Germline V gene data show CDR1 as SEHNR and CDR2 as FQNEAQ (reference sequence). The CDR3 consists of 12 residues. Donors were ostensibly healthy at sampling, although undocumented immune exposures were probable. In the PCR, 60 Vbeta and 13 Jbeta primers were used. Profiled with immunoSEQ multiplex PCR; TCRdb holds only in-frame clones, not every one. Of 310,000 or so clones listed, 70% to 90% were seen once; the top ten hold less than 2.5%. Whole-study findings and limits: The authors later linked a missense DCLRE1C variant to TCR beta V- and J-gene trimming. An apparent linkage of common viral pathogens to several of the most significant clusters emerged in a later analysis. While the bulk of TCR sequences proved rare, some public TCRs turned up in many donors.

To note about this clone: Antigen specificity is unknown. Mismatch with germline at one junction end may stem from a read error.

Input material: PBMCs. The chain employs TRBV7-9 and TRBJ2-7, with D maybe TRBD1 (5 bases). This TCR derives from a woman younger than 30 in good health and CMV-seronegative. CDR3 residues: CSSSPGSYEQYF. The CDR3 DNA reads as TGTTCCAGCAGCCCAGGGTCCTACGAGCAGTACTTC.